The table lists the clone carrying this T cell receptor beta chain with many counts. What it binds is not known. To make TCR beta libraries, researchers used iRepertoire HTBI primers and Arm-PCR of CDR3 regions. A single record per CDR3 protein comes from TCRdb applying MiXCR to the multiplex PCR reads. The table records about 400,000 distinct CDR3 sequences, 15% to 17% of them present only once. Trimming left V 0 bases short and J 1 base short, with 13 bases between. Germline lookup yields CDR1 SGHRS and CDR2 YFSETQ. The CDR3 has 16 residues. This sample was taken from a study of regulatory T cells in long-lasting Graves disease. Notes on the study in general: In persistent patients, shared public clonotypes (around 2,500) outnumbered those in new patients (roughly 870).

The time point denotes: newly diagnosed GD, antithyroid drugs for less than 3 months. RNA isolated from PBMCs was used to make the TCR library. This rearrangement joins TRBV5-1 to TRBJ2-5; D gene ambiguous. This receptor was identified in a female donor with Graves disease. Sequencing used peripheral blood mononuclear cells (PBMCs), obtained at new diagnosis, from a patient treated with antithyroid drugs. CDR3 sequence reads: CASSLATWTGQETQYF. CDR3 bases: TGCGCCAGCAGCTTGGCCACTTGGACGGGCCAAGAGACCCAGTACTTC.